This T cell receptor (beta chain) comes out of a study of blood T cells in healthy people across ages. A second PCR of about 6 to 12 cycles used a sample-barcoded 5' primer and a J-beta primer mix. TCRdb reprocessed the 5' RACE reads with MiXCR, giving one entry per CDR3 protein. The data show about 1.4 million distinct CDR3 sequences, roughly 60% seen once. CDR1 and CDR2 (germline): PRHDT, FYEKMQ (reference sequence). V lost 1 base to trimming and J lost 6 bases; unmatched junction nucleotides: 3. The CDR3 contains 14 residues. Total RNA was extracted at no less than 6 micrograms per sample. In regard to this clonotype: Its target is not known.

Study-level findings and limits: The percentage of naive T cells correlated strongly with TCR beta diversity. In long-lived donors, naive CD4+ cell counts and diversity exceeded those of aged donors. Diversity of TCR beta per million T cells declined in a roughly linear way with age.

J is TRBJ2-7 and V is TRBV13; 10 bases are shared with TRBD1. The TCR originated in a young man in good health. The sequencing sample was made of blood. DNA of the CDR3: TGTGCCAGCAGCTTAGATCGGACAGGGGGCGAGCAGTACTTC. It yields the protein CASSLDRTGGEQYF.